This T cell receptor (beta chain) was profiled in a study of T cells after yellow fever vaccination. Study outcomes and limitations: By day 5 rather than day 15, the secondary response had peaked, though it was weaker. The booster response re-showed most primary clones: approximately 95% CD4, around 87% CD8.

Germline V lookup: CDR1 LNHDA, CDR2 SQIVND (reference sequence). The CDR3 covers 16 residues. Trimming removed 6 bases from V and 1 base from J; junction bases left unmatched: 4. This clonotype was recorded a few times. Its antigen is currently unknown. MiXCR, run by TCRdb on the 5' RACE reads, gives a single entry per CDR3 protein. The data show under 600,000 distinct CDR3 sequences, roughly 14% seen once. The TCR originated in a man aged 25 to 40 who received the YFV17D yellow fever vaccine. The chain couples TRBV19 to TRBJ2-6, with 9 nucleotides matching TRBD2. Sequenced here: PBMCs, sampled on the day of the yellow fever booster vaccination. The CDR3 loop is CASRGLAGSGANVLTF. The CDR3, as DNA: TGTGCCAGTAGAGGGCTAGCGGGGTCTGGGGCCAACGTCCTGACTTTC.